This T cell receptor (beta chain) was recorded in a study of T cells in Graves' hyperthyroidism and ophthalmopathy. Regions amplified from RNA transcripts were the TCR beta CDR3 regions. HTBI primers were employed in a first-round RT-PCR of the TCR CDR3. MiXCR was run by TCRdb on the multiplex PCR reads, yielding one entry per CDR3 protein. The sample consists of 750,000 to 950,000 distinct CDR3 sequences, about 38% of them appearing once. Based on clinical symptoms, serum thyroxine and TRAb, thyroid ultrasound and orbital computed tomography, diagnoses were reached. An approximately 10 ml volume of fresh peripheral blood provided the PBMCs. The CDR3 sequence is 14 residues long. Trimming left V 4 bases short and J 4 bases short, with 13 bases between. The germline V gene encodes CDR1 SEHNR and CDR2 FQNEAQ (reference sequence). Study results and limitations: A model using 13 V-J features told ophthalmopathy apart from stable hyperthyroidism. Most thyroid clonotypes with frequency above 0.001 were detected in blood.

This clonotype has a count of ten or more. Its antigen is not known. The clonotype comes from a man between 18 and 35 years old with Graves' hyperthyroidism. V is TRBV7-9 and J is TRBJ1-1; TRBD1 might be the D (5 bases). Sequenced input: blood. Here the CDR3 reads CASSSPPGRTEAFF. The CDR3, as DNA: TGTGCCAGCAGCTCCCCCCCAGGGCGCACTGAAGCTTTCTTT.